The rows below give T cell receptor beta chains drawn from one sample of a study of cytotoxic CD8 clonotypes in ibrutinib-treated CLL. Here immunoSEQ multiplex PCR was the method, and the copy in TCRdb shows in-frame clones only, minus some. The sample lists some 120,000 clones, roughly 80% occurring once. Here the sequenced sample was PBMCs, taken after 24 months of ibrutinib treatment. The origin of the receptors is a human donor with chronic lymphocytic leukemia. Each CDR3 is given with its conserved first and last residue. A D gene is named only where the DNA matches it firmly. Part of the rows lack a size; the others show once, few, many or a class for expanded clones.

clone_size j_call d_call v_call cdr3_aa cdr3_nt
. TRBJ2-7 TRBD1 TRBV5-1 CASSLVPRQGSEQYF TGCGCCAGCAGCTTGGTCCCGCGACAGGGGAGCGAGCAGTACTTC
. TRBJ1-6 . TRBV6-6 CASSYQGSSYNSPLHF TGTGCCAGCAGTTACCAGGGAAGCTCCTATAATTCACCCCTCCACTTT
. TRBJ1-6 TRBD1 TRBV7-2 CASSQGTMGQGESPLHF TGTGCCAGCAGCCAAGGAACCATGGGACAGGGGGAATCACCCCTCCACTTT
. TRBJ2-7 . TRBV20-1 CSARGDSEQYF TGCAGTGCTAGGGGGGATTCCGAGCAGTACTTC
. TRBJ1-5 . TRBV7-9 CASSSGYNQPQHF TGTGCCAGCAGCTCCGGGTACAATCAGCCCCAGCATTTT
. TRBJ1-2 TRBD1 TRBV30 CARPGTGDGYTF TGTGCCCGACCCGGGACAGGGGATGGCTACACCTTC
. TRBJ2-7 . TRBV5-5 CASSPSTSSYEQYF TGTGCCAGCAGCCCCAGCACGAGCTCCTACGAGCAGTACTTC
. TRBJ2-5 TRBD1 TRBV28 CASSLFPTGGRETQYF TGTGCCAGCAGTTTATTTCCGACAGGGGGCCGAGAGACCCAGTACTTC
once TRBJ2-7 TRBD1 TRBV28 CASSAPSGTGMNEQYF TGTGCCAGCAGTGCCCCTTCCGGGACAGGGATGAACGAGCAGTACTTC
. TRBJ1-1 . TRBV7-9 CASSLAAGRTEAFF TGTGCCAGCAGCTTAGCGGCAGGGCGCACTGAAGCTTTCTTT
few TRBJ2-1 TRBD2 TRBV19 CASSIARRGDEQFF TGTGCCAGTAGTATAGCCAGGCGGGGGGATGAGCAGTTCTTC
. TRBJ1-4 . TRBV2 CASSVGQGGEKLFF TGTGCCAGCAGTGTCGGGCAGGGAGGTGAAAAACTGTTTTTT
once TRBJ2-2 TRBD2 TRBV9 CASSRIAGGPSGELFF TGTGCCAGCAGCCGGATAGCGGGGGGGCCGTCCGGGGAGCTGTTTTTT
few TRBJ2-7 . TRBV5-5 CASSLAGAGGTYEQYF TGTGCCAGCAGCTTGGCCGGGGCAGGGGGGACCTACGAGCAGTACTTC
. TRBJ2-5 TRBD2 TRBV7-2 CASSLGLAGETQYF TGTGCCAGCAGCTTAGGGCTAGCGGGAGAGACCCAGTACTTC
. TRBJ2-7 . TRBV7-8 CASSLVRGSPEQYF TGTGCCAGCAGCTTAGTCAGGGGATCCCCCGAGCAGTACTTC
. TRBJ2-2 TRBD1 TRBV6-6 CASSYGTGAGELFF TGTGCCAGCAGTTATGGGACAGGGGCCGGGGAGCTGTTTTTT
. TRBJ2-3 . TRBV7-9 CASSLGTGHDTQYF TGTGCCAGCAGCTTAGGCACAGGGCACGATACGCAGTATTTT
few TRBJ1-1 . TRBV15 CATSRGTYTEAFF TGTGCCACCAGCAGAGGCACCTACACTGAAGCTTTCTTT
. TRBJ1-2 TRBD1 TRBV28 CASRQGRGYTF TGTGCCAGCCGACAGGGCCGAGGCTACACCTTC
. TRBJ2-3 . TRBV5-6 CASSLSGGYTDTQYF TGTGCCAGCAGCTTGAGTGGCGGCTACACAGATACGCAGTATTTT
. TRBJ1-3 . TRBV18 CASSPQQGSGNTIYF TGTGCCAGCTCACCACAACAGGGTTCGGGAAACACCATATATTTT